This TCR beta chain was recorded in a study of T cells in women clearing cervical HPV infection. The overall study: Case blood was drawn a median approximately 150 days after lesion detection.

TCRdb's copy holds only in-frame clones and misses some; the assay was immunoSEQ multiplex PCR. The table for this sample gives some 43,000 clones. MY09/MY11 PCR detected cervical HPV DNA; dot-blot assigned genotypes. The sequence derives from a woman between 18 and 70 years old with a cervical HPV16 infection that either progressed to CIN3+ or cleared (not recorded which). Material for sequencing was blood buffy coat.

The CDR3 bases that were read are TGTGCCAGCAGTGAAATAGGGGGGGGCCGCACAGATACG. Translation: CASSEIGGGRTDT. The entire CDR3 protein reads CASSEIGGGRTDTQYF. V gene TRBV6-1 combines with J gene TRBJ2-3; D is perhaps TRBD2 (7 bases). Coverage ceases 3 residues before the CDR3 finishes, and the germline J gene fills in the end. Looked up from germline, CDR1 is MNHNS and CDR2 is SASEGT. The CDR3 has 16 residues. V was trimmed by 2 bases and J by 1 base, leaving 13 bases between them.